Shown below are 4 T cell receptor beta chains from a single sample sequenced in a study of CXCR4 blockade with PD-1 therapy in pancreatic cancer. The table came from immunoSEQ multiplex PCR; TCRdb's copy has only in-frame clones and leaves some out. The profile covers about 1,700 clones, with over 35% appearing a single time and over 12% taken by the ten largest. Sequencing used tumor tissue. Receptors originate from a human donor with pancreatic ductal adenocarcinoma.

This chain's CDR3 is CASSFTGGTGELFF. The CDR3 nucleotides are TGCGCCAGCAGCTTTACGGGGGGCACCGGGGAGCTGTTTTTT. The chain couples TRBV5-1 to TRBJ2-2, with 7 bases matching TRBD2. Germline CDR1 and CDR2: SGHRS and YFSETQ. V dropped 2 bases and J dropped 4; count of bases not matched to a gene: 2. The CDR3 consists of 14 residues.

This clone is categorized as medium-sized. The rearrangement links TRBV4-1 to TRBJ2-5; D is perhaps TRBD1 (6 bases). The ends were cut back, 1 base at V and 5 bases at J, with 20 bases in the middle. The CDR3 runs 17 residues. CDR1 is MGHRA, CDR2 YSYEKL, per germline. The chain's CDR3 is CASSQGGGPGLLETQYF. The CDR3 bases are TGCGCCAGCAGCCAAGGAGGGGGACCGGGGCTGTTGGAGACCCAGTACTTC.

By its share, this clone is medium-sized (0.01 to 0.1%). This sequence joins TRBV11-3 and TRBJ2-1; D may be TRBD2 (5 bases). CDR1 and CDR2 (germline): SGHNT, YENEEA. With 1 base removed from V and 4 bases from J, the gap between germline ends came to 14 bases. The CDR3 loop spans 16 amino acids. The CDR3 DNA follows: TGTGCCAGCAGCTTAGTTGTGGGAGTGGGGTACAATGAGCAGTTCTTC. As protein: CASSLVVGVGYNEQFF.

The CDR3 reads CASSPPTGKETQYF. CDR3 sequence (DNA): TGTGCCAGCTCACCACCGACAGGGAAAGAGACCCAGTACTTC. This rearrangement joins TRBV18 to TRBJ2-5; TRBD1 matches 7 bases. This CDR3 comprises 14 residues. J lost 3 bases, V lost 0 bases, and 1 base had no gene match. The germline V gene encodes CDR1 KGHSH and CDR2 LQKENI. Full variable domain (outside the CDR3, taken from reference TRBV18 and TRBJ2-5): NAGVMQNPRHLVRRRGQEARLRCSPMKGHSHVYWYRQLPEEGLKFMVYLQKENIIDESGMPKERFSAEFPKEGPSILRIQQVVRGDSAAYFCASSPPTGKETQYFGPGTRLLVL.